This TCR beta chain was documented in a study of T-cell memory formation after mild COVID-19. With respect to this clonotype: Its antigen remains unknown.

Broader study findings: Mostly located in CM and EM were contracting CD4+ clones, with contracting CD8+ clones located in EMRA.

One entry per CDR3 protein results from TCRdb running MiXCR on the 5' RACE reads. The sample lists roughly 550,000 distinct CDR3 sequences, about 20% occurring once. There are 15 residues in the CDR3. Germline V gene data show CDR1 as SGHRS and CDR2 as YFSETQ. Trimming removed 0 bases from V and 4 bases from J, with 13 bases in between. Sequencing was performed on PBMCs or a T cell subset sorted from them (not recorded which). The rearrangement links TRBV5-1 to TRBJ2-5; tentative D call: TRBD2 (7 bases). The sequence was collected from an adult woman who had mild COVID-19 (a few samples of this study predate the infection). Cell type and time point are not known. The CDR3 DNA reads TGCGCCAGCAGCTTGGAATCCGGGGGGCGAGAGACCCAGTACTTC. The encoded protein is CASSLESGGRETQYF.